The 3 T cell receptor beta chains presented below share a single source sample, sequenced in a study of cytomegalovirus exposure and HLA in healthy donors. Primers included in the PCR were 60 Vbeta and 13 Jbeta primers. TCRdb's table, derived via immunoSEQ multiplex PCR, lists solely in-frame clones and lacks some. Seen here are some 170,000 clones, around 86% observed once, and the top ten hold over 0.85%. Specimen: PBMCs. The receptors here all came from a girl between 2 and 10 years old in good health and CMV-seropositive.

This chain joins TRBV6-1 and TRBJ2-3; D perhaps matches TRBD1 (6 bases). V shed 3 bases and J shed 0 bases, with 10 bases lying between them. Germline loops: CDR1 MNHNS, CDR2 SASEGT. The CDR3 consists of 15 residues. Here the CDR3 reads CASSDRTESTDTQYF. Here the CDR3 DNA reads TGTGCCAGCAGTGATAGGACAGAGAGCACAGATACGCAGTATTTT.

The chain has TRBV28 and TRBJ2-5; a weak D match, TRBD2 (5 bases). Between the trimmed V and J ends, which lost 5 bases and 5 bases, there was a span of 9 bases. This CDR3 region has 12 residues. Germline-derived CDR1 and CDR2 are MDHEN and SYDVKM. CDR3 sequence reads: CASSGLLETQYF. The CDR3 DNA reads as TGTGCCAGCAGTGGACTCCTGGAGACCCAGTACTTC.

J is TRBJ1-2 and V is TRBV9, with D uncertain. V lost 0 bases and J lost 14, with 17 bases in between. The CDR3 runs to 13 residues. Looked up from germline, CDR1 is SGDLS and CDR2 is YYNGEE. CDR3 in amino acids: CASSVETRRSQTF. The DNA for the CDR3 is TGTGCCAGCAGCGTAGAAACCCGCAGGTCGCAGACCTTC.